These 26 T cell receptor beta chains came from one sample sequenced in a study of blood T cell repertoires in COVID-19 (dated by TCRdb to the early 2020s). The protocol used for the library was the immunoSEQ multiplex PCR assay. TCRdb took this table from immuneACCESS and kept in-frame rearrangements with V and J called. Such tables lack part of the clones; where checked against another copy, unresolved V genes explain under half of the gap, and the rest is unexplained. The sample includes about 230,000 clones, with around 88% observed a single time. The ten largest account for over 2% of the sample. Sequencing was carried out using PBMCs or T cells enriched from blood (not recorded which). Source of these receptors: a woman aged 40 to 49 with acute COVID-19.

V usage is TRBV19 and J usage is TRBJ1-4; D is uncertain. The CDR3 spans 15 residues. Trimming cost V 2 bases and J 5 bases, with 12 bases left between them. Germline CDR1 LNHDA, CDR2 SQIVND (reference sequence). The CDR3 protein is CASSIISLGNEKLFF. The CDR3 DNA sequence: TGTGCCAGTAGTATAATCTCCCTGGGCAATGAAAAACTGTTTTTT.

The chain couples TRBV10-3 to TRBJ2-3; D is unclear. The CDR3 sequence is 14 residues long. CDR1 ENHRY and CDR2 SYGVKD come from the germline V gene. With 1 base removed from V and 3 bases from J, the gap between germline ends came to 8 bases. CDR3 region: CAISEFHRTDTQYF. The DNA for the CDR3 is TGTGCCATCAGTGAGTTCCATCGGACAGATACGCAGTATTTT.

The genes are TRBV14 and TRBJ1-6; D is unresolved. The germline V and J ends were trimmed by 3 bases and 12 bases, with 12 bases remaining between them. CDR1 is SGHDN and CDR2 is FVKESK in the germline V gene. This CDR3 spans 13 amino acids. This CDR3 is CASSQRLLEPLHF. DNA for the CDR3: TGTGCCAGCAGCCAGCGACTCCTAGAACCCCTCCACTTT.

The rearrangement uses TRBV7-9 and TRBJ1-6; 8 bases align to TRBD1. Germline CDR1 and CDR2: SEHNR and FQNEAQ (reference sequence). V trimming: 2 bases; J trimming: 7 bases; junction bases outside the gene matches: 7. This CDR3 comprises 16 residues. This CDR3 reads CASSLLGGQGNSPLHF. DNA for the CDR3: TGTGCCAGCAGCTTATTAGGTGGACAGGGAAATTCACCCCTCCACTTT.

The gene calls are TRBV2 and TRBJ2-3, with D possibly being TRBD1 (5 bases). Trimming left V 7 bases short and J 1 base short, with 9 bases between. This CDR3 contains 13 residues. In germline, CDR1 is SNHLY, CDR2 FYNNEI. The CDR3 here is CASTQGGTDTQYF. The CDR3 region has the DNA TGTGCCAGCACGCAGGGTGGCACAGATACGCAGTATTTT.

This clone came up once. The CDR3, as DNA: TGCGCCAGCAGTCAATCCCCGACAGGGGCGGACTACGAGCAGTACGTC. Its protein is CASSQSPTGADYEQYV. The rearrangement joins TRBV23-1 to TRBJ2-7, with 8 nucleotides matching TRBD1. TRBV23-1 is an open reading frame whose function is uncertain. This CDR3 has 16 residues. Unmatched junction bases numbered 7, after V lost 0 bases and J lost 3 bases.

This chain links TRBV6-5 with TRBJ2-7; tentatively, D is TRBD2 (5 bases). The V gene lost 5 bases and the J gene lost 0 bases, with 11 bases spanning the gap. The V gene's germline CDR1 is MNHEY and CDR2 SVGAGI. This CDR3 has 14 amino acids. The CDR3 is CASSRGPSSYEQYV. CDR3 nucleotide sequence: TGTGCCAGCAGTCGGGGTCCCAGCTCCTACGAGCAGTACGTC.

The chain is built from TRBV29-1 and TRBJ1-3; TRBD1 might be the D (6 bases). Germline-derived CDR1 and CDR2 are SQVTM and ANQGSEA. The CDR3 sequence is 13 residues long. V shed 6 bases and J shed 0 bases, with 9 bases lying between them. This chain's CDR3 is CSVAGDSGNTIYF. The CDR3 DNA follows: TGCAGCGTAGCAGGGGACTCTGGAAACACCATATATTTT. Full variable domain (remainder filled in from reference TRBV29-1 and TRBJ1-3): SAVISQKPSRDICQRGTSLTIQCQVDSQVTMMFWYRQQPGQSLTLIATANQGSEATYESGFVIDKFPISRPNLTFSTLTVSNMSPEDSSIYLCSVAGDSGNTIYFGEGSWLTVV.

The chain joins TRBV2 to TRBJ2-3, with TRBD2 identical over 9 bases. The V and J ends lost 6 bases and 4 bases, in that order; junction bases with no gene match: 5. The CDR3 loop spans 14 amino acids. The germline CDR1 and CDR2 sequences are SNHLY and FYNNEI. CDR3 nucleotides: TGTGCCAGCAGGGGGACTAGCTCACCAGATACGCAGTATTTT. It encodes CASRGTSSPDTQYF.

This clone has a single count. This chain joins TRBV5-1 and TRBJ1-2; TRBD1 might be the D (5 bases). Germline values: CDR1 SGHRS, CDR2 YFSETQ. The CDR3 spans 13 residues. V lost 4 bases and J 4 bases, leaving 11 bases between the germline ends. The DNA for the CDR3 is TGCGCCAGCAGCGGGGGACTTGCCTATGGCTACACCTTC. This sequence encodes CASSGGLAYGYTF.

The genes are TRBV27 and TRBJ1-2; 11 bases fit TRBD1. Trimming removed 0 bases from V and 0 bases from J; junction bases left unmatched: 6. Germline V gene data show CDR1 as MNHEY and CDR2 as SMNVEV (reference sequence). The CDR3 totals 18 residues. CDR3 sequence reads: CASSLSSGTGGPNYGYTF. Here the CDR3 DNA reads TGTGCCAGCAGTTTATCTTCCGGGACAGGGGGACCTAACTATGGCTACACCTTC.

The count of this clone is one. Here the CDR3 reads CARYYAGVGKLFF. CDR3 nucleotides: TGTGCCAGATATTACGCCGGAGTTGGAAAACTGTTTTTT. V and J are TRBV6-5 and TRBJ1-4; no clear D. CDR1 is MNHEY and CDR2 is SVGAGI in the germline V gene. The ends were cut back, 9 bases at V and 10 bases at J, with 18 bases in the middle. This CDR3 contains 13 residues.

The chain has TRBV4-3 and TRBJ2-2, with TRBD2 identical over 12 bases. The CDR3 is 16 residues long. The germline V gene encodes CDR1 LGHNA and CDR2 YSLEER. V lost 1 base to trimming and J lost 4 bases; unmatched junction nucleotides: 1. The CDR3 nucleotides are TGCGCCAGCAGCCAAGCTAGCGGGGGGGCCACCGGGGAGCTGTTTTTT. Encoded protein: CASSQASGGATGELFF.

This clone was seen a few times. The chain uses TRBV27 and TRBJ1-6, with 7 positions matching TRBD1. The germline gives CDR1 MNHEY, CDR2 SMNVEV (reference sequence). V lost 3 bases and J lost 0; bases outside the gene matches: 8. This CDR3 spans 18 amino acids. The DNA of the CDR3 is TGTGCCAGCAGTTTTTTCCGGACAGGAGGCTCCTATAATTCACCCCTCCACTTT. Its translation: CASSFFRTGGSYNSPLHF.

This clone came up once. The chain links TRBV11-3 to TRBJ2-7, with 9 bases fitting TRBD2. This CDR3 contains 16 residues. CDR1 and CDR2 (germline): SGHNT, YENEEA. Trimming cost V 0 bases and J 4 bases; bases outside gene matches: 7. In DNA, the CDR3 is TGTGCCAGCAGCTTAGATCGACTAGCGGATGAATACGAGCAGTACGTC. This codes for CASSLDRLADEYEQYV.

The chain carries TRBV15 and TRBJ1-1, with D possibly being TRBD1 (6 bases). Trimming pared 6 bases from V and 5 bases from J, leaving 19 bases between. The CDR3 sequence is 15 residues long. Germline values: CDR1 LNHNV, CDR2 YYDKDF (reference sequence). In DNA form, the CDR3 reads TGTGCCACCAGTCTCGTACGTCACAGGGAGACTGAAGCTTTCTTT. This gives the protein CATSLVRHRETEAFF. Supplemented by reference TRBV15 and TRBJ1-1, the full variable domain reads DAMVIQNPRYQVTQFGKPVTLSCSQTLNHNVMYWYQQKSSQAPKLLFHYYDKDFNNEADTPDNFQSRRPNTSFCFLDIRSPGLGDTAMYLCATSLVRHRETEAFFGQGTRLTVV.

CDR3 region: CASRGPGLGSYEQYV. The CDR3 DNA reads TGTGCCAGCAGGGGCCCGGGACTAGGGTCCTACGAGCAGTACGTC. The chain couples TRBV2 to TRBJ2-7; 8 nucleotides agree with TRBD2. CDR3 length equals 15 residues. The V segment lost 6 bases and the J segment 1 base; nucleotides outside the gene matches: 8. Germline-derived CDR1 and CDR2 are SNHLY and FYNNEI.

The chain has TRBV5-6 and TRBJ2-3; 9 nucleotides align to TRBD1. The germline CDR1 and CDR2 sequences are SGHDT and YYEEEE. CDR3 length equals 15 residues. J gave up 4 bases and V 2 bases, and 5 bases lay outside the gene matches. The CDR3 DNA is TGTGCCAGCAGCTTCCGGGACAGGGCCGCAGATACGCAGTATTTT. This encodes CASSFRDRAADTQYF.

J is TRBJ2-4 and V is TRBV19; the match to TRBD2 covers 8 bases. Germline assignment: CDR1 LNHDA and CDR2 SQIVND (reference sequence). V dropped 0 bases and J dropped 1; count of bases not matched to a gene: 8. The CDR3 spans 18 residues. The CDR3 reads CASSIDWGAGAAKNIQYF. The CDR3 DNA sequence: TGTGCCAGTAGTATAGATTGGGGAGCGGGAGCGGCCAAAAACATTCAGTACTTC. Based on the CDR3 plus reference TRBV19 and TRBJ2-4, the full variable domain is DGGITQSPKYLFRKEGQNVTLSCEQNLNHDAMYWYRQDPGQGLRLIYYSQIVNDFQKGDIAEGYSVSREKKESFPLTVTSAQKNPTAFYLCASSIDWGAGAAKNIQYFGAGTRLSVL.

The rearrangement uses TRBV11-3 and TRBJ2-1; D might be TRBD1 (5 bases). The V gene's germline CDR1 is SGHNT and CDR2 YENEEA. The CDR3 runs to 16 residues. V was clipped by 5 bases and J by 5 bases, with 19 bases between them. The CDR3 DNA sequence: TGTGCCAGCAGCCCCGGACACAAACCCCTCCACAATGAGCAGTTCTTC. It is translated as CASSPGHKPLHNEQFF.

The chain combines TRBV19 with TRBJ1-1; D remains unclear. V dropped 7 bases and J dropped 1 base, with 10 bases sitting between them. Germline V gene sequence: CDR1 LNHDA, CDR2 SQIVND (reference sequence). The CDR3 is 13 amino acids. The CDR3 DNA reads TGTGCCAGTATTAGCAGTAAGAACACTGAAGCTTTCTTT. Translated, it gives CASISSKNTEAFF.

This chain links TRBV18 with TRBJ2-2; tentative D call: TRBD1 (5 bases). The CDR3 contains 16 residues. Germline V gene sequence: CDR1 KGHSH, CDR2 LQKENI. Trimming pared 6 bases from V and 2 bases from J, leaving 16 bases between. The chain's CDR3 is CASSHAYRLNTGELFF. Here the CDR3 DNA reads TGTGCCAGCTCGCATGCCTACAGGTTAAACACCGGGGAGCTGTTTTTT.

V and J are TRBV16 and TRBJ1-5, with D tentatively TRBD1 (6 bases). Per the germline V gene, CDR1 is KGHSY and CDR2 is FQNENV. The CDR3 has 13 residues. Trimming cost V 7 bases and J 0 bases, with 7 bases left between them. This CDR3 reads CASNRVSNQPQHF. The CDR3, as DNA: TGTGCCAGCAACAGGGTTAGCAATCAGCCCCAGCATTTT.

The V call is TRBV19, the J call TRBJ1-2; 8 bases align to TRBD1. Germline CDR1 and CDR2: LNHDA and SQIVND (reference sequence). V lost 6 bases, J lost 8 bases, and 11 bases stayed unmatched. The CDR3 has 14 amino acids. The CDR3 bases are TGTGCCAGTAGCCCCCCCGACAGGGGCCGGGGCTACACCTTC. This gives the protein CASSPPDRGRGYTF.

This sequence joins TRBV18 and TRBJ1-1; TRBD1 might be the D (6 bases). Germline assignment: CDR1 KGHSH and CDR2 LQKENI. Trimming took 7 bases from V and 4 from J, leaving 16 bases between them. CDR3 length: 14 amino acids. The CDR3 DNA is TGTGCCAGCTACCAGGCGGGGGCCGTCACTGAAGCTTTCTTT. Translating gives CASYQAGAVTEAFF.

CDR3: CASSQDGQTYNEQFF. DNA for the CDR3: TGCGCCAGCAGCCAAGATGGCCAGACTTACAATGAGCAGTTCTTC. This chain joins TRBV4-3 and TRBJ2-1; no clear D. CDR3 length equals 15 residues. The germline CDR1 and CDR2 sequences are LGHNA and YSLEER. V dropped 0 bases and J dropped 4 bases, with 10 bases sitting between them.